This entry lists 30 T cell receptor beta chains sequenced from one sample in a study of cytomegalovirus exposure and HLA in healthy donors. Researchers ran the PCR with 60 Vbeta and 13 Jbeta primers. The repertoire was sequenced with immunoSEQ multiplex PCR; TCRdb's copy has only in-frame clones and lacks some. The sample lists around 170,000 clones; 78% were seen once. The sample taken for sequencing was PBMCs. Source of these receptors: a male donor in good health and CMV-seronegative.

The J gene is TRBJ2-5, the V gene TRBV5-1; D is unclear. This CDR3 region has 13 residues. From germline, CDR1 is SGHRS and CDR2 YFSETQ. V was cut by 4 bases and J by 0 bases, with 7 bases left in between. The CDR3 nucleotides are TGCGCCAGCAGCGCGAATAACCAAGAGACCCAGTACTTC. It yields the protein CASSANNQETQYF.

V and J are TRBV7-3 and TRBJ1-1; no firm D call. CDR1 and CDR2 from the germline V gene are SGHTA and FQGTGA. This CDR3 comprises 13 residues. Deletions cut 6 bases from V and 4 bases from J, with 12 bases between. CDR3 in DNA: TGTGCCAGCAGGTCAACAGAGCTCACTGAAGCTTTCTTT. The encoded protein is CASRSTELTEAFF.

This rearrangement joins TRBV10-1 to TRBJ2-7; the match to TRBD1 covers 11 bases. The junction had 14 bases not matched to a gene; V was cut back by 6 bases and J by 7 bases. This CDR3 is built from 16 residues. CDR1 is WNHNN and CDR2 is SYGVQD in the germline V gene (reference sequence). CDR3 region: CASRGITGQGAEEQYF. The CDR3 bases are TGCGCCAGCAGGGGTATCACCGGACAGGGGGCGGAGGAGCAGTACTTC.

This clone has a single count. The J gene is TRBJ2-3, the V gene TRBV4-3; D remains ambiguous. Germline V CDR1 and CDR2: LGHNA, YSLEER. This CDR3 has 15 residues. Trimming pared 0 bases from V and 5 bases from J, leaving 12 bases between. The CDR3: CASSQDSGLVDTQYF. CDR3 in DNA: TGCGCCAGCAGCCAAGATTCGGGTTTGGTAGATACGCAGTATTTT.

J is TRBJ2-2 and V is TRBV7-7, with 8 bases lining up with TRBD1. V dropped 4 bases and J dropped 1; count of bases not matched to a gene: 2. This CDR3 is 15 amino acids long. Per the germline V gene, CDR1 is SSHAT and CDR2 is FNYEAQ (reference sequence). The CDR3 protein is CASSSGTGNTGELFF. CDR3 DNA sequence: TGTGCCAGCAGCTCCGGGACAGGGAACACCGGGGAGCTGTTTTTT.

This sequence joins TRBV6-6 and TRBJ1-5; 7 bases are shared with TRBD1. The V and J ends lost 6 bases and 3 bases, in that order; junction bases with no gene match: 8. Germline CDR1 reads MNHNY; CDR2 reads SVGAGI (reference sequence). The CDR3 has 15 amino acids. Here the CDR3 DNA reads TGTGCCAGCAGAACAGACAGGGAGAACAATCAGCCCCAGCATTTT. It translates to CASRTDRENNQPQHF.

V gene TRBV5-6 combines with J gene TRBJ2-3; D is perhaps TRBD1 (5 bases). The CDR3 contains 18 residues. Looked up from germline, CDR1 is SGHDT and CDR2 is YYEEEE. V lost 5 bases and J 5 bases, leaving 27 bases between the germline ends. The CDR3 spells CASRGSTLGLQVIDTQYF. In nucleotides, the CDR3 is TGTGCCAGCAGGGGATCTACTCTAGGCCTACAGGTGATAGATACGCAGTATTTT.

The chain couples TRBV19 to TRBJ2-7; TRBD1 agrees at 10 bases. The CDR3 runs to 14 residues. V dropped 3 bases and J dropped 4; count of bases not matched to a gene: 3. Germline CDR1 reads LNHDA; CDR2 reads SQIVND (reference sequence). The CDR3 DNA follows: TGTGCCAGTAGTATTGGGACAGGGGCTTACGAGCAGTACTTC. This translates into CASSIGTGAYEQYF.

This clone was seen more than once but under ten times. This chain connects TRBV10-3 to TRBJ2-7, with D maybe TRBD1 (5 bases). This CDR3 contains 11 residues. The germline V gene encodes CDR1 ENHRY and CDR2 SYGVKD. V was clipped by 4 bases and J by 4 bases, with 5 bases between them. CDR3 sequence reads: CAISGQYEQYF. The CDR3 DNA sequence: TGTGCCATCAGTGGACAGTACGAGCAGTACTTC.

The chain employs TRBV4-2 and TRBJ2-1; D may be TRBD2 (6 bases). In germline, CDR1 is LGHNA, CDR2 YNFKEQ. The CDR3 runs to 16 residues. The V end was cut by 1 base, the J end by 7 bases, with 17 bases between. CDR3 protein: CASSQVSGGAGNEQFF. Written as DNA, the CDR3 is TGTGCCAGCAGCCAAGTAAGCGGAGGGGCTGGTAATGAGCAGTTCTTC.

DNA for the CDR3: TGTGCCAGAAAAGGGAGCAGTGGGGGCCTCGAGCAGTACTTC. This codes for CARKGSSGGLEQYF. This chain uses TRBV5-3 with TRBJ2-7, with D possibly TRBD1 on 6 matching bases. Being an ORF, TRBV5-3 has a function that is uncertain. CDR3 length: 14 amino acids. V lost 6 bases, J lost 6 bases, and 19 bases lay in between.

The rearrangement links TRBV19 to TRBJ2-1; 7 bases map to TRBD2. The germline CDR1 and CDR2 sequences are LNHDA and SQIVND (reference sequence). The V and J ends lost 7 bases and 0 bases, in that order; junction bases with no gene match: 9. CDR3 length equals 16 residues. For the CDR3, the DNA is TGTGCCAGTACTCCAAGGGAGGGGAGCTCCTACAATGAGCAGTTCTTC. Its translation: CASTPREGSSYNEQFF. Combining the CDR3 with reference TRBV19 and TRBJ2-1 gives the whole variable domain DGGITQSPKYLFRKEGQNVTLSCEQNLNHDAMYWYRQDPGQGLRLIYYSQIVNDFQKGDIAEGYSVSREKKESFPLTVTSAQKNPTAFYLCASTPREGSSYNEQFFGPGTRLTVL.

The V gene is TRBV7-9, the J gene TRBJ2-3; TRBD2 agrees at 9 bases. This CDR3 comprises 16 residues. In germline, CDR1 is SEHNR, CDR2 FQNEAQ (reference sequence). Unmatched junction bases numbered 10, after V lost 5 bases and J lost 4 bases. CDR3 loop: CASSNGTSKMADTQYF. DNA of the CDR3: TGTGCCAGCAGCAACGGGACTAGCAAGATGGCAGATACGCAGTATTTT.

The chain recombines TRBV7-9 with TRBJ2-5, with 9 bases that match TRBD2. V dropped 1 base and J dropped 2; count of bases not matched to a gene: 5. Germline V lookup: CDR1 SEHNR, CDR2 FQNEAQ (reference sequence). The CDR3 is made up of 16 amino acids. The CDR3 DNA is TGTGCCAGCAGCTTAGTCCGGAGCGGGGGGCAAGAGACCCAGTACTTC. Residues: CASSLVRSGGQETQYF.

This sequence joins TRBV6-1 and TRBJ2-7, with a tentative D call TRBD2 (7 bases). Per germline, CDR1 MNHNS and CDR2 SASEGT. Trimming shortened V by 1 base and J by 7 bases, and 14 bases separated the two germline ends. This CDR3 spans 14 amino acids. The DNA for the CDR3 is TGTGCCAGCAGTGAAGTTCAGGGGAGGGGGGAGCAGTACTTC. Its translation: CASSEVQGRGEQYF.

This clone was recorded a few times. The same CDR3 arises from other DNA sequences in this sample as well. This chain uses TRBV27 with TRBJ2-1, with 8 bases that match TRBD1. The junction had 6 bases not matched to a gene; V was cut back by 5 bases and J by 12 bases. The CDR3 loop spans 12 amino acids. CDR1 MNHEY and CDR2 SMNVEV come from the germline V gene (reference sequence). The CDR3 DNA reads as TGTGCCAGCAGTCCTGACAGGGGACGGCAGTTCTTC. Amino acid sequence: CASSPDRGRQFF.

CDR3 sequence reads: CASSARRSQETQYF. CDR3 coding DNA: TGTGCCAGCAGCGCGAGGCGGTCCCAAGAGACCCAGTACTTC. The J gene is TRBJ2-5, the V gene TRBV7-8; D is undetermined. V was shortened by 5 bases and J by 1 base, with 11 bases between the two germline ends. CDR1 and CDR2 (germline): SGHVS, FQNEAQ. The CDR3 spans 14 residues.

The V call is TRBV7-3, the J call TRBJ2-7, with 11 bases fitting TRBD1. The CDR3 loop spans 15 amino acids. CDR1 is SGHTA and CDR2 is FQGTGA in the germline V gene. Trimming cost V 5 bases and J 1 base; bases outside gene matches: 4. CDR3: CASSAGTGGSYEQYF. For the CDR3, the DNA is TGTGCCAGCAGCGCCGGGACAGGGGGGTCCTACGAGCAGTACTTC.

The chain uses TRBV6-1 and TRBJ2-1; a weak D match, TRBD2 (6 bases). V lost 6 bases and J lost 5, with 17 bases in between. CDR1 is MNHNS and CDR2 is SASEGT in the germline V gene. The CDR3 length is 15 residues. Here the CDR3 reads CASRQPGLDNNEQFF. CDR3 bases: TGTGCCAGCAGGCAACCGGGACTTGACAACAATGAGCAGTTCTTC.

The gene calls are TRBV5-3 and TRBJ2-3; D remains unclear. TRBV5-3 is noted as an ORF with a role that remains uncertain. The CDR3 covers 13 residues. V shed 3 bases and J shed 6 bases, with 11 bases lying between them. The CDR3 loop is CARSSSLWDTQYF. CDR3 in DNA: TGTGCCAGAAGCTCCTCACTGTGGGATACGCAGTATTTT.

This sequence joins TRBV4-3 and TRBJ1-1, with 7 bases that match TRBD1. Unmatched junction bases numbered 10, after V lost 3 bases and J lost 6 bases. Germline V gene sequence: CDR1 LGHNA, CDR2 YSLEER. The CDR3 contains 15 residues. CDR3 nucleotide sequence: TGCGCCAGCAGCCATCACACCGGGACAGTGGCTGAAGCTTTCTTT. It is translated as CASSHHTGTVAEAFF.

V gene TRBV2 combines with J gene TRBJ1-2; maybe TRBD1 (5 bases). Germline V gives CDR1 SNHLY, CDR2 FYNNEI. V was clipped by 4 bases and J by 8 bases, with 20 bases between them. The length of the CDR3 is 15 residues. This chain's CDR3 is CASSGALRGSGGYTF. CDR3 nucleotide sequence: TGTGCCAGCAGTGGAGCGCTTAGGGGAAGTGGGGGCTACACCTTC.

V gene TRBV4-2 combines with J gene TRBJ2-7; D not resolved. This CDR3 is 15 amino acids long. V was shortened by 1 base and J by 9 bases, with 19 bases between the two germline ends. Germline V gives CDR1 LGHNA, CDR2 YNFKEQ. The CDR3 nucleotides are TGTGCCAGCAGCCAAGGGCCGGAGACCCCTACGACGCAGTACTTC. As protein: CASSQGPETPTTQYF.

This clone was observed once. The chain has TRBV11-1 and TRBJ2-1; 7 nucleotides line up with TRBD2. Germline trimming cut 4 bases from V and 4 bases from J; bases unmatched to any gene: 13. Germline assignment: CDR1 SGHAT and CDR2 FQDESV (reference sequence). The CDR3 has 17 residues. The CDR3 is CASSSRGWGLSYNEQFF. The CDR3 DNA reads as TGTGCCAGCAGCTCAAGAGGGTGGGGACTATCTTACAATGAGCAGTTCTTC.

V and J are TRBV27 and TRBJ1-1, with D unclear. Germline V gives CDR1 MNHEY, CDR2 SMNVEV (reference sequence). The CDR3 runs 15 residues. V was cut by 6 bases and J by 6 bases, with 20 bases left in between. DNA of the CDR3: TGTGCCAGCAGCCACTCTGGTCGGCTCGGGTCTGAAGCTTTCTTT. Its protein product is CASSHSGRLGSEAFF.

The CDR3 DNA sequence: TGTGCTAGTGGTCCATCAGGGGGCATCTCTGGGGCCAACGTCCTGACTTTC. Protein product: CASGPSGGISGANVLTF. The chain couples TRBV12-5 to TRBJ2-6; 8 positions agree with TRBD1. The germline V gene has CDR1 LGHNT and CDR2 FRNRAP. This CDR3 is built from 17 residues. Losses at the gene ends were 5 bases for V and 0 bases for J; bases not matched to a gene: 6.

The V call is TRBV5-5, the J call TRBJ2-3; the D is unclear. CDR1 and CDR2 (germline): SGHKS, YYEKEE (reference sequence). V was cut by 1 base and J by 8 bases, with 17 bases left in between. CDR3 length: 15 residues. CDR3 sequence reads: CASSLSLPVISTQYF. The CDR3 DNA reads TGTGCCAGCAGCTTGAGTTTGCCAGTTATATCTACGCAGTATTTT.

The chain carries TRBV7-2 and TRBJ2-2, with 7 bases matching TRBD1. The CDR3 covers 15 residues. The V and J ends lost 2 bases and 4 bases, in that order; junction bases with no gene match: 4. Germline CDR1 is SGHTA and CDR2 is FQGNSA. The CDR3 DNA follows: TGTGCCAGCAGCTTAAGACAGGGTGGCACCGGGGAGCTGTTTTTT. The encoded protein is CASSLRQGGTGELFF.

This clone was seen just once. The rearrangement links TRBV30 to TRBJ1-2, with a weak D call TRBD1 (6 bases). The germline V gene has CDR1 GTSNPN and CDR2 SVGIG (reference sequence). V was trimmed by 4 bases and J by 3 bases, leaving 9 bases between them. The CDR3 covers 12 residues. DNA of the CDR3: TGTGCCTGGAACAGGGTTGACTATGGCTACACCTTC. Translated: CAWNRVDYGYTF.

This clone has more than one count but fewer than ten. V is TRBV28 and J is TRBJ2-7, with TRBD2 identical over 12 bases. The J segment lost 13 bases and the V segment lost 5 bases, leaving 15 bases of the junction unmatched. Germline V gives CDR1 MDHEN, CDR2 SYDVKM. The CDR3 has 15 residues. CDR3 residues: CASSPSSSGRAWKYF. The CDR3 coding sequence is TGTGCCAGCAGTCCCTCGTCTAGCGGGAGGGCCTGGAAATACTTC.